Listed below are T cell receptor beta chains from one sample, sequenced in a study of T cells after yellow fever vaccination. A single record per CDR3 protein comes from TCRdb applying MiXCR to the 5' RACE reads. Among about 220,000 distinct CDR3 sequences, 3% to 3.5% were seen once, and the ten largest hold 3.2%. The starting material was CD4+ T cells sorted from PBMCs, obtained 10 days after the yellow fever booster vaccination. These receptor sequences come from a young man who received the YFV17D yellow fever vaccine. CDR3s include the opening cysteine and the closing phenylalanine or tryptophan. Each record gives: clone size, D gene, V gene, J gene, CDR3 DNA, CDR3 protein. A D gene is named only where the DNA matches it firmly. Clone size is shown for a subset of rows, as once, few, many or a class of expanded clone.

>many|NA|TRBV4-2|TRBJ2-3
TGTGCCAGCAGCCAAGATCTATACGGGGGCACAGATACGCAGTATTTT
CASSQDLYGGTDTQYF
>many|TRBD1|TRBV5-1|TRBJ2-3
TGCGCCAGCAGCGTTACAGGGGGCACGGCAGATACGCAGTATTTT
CASSVTGGTADTQYF
>many|NA|TRBV20-1|TRBJ1-1
TGCAGTGCTAGCATGGGAGGGATGGGCACTGAAGCTTTCTTT
CSASMGGMGTEAFF
>NA|NA|TRBV2|TRBJ1-2
TGTGCCAGCAGACCGGACAGCCGACGGGGCTACACCTTC
CASRPDSRRGYTF
>few|NA|TRBV7-2|TRBJ2-1
TGTGCCAGCAGCTCACCGCCCCCAAGCTCCTACAATGAGCAGTTCTTC
CASSSPPPSSYNEQFF
>few|NA|TRBV28|TRBJ2-5
TGTGCCAGCCTGAGGGGAACGCAAGAGACCCAGTACTTC
CASLRGTQETQYF
>many|TRBD1|TRBV5-1|TRBJ1-2
TGCGCCAGCAGCAGAGGACAGGAAGGCTATGGCTACACCTTC
CASSRGQEGYGYTF
>NA|NA|TRBV2|TRBJ2-1
TGTGCCAGCATGGTAGGGGTCGGGGGCGTGGATGAGCAGTTCTTC
CASMVGVGGVDEQFF
>NA|TRBD2|TRBV10-3|TRBJ2-7
TGTGCCATCAGTGGGCGGAGCGGGGGCTCCTACGAGCAGTACTTC
CAISGRSGGSYEQYF
>few|NA|TRBV27|TRBJ1-2
TGTGCCAGCAGTTTAAGCCCGGCCCTTTCCTCATGGACCTTC
CASSLSPALSSWTF
>many|NA|TRBV4-1|TRBJ1-1
TGCGCCAGCAGCCCCCCCGGGGGCGCGCGGGAAGCTTTCTTT
CASSPPGGAREAFF
>NA|TRBD1|TRBV7-2|TRBJ1-3
TGTGCCAGCAGCCCACGGACAGGGGGTCCTGCCATATATTTT
CASSPRTGGPAIYF
>few|NA|TRBV10-1|TRBJ1-2
TGCGCCAGCAGCGACACAACAGAACTCTATGGCTACACCTTC
CASSDTTELYGYTF
>NA|TRBD2|TRBV29-1|TRBJ2-5
TGCAGCGTTCACGGGGGGGCAGGAGAGACCCAGTACTTC
CSVHGGAGETQYF
>NA|TRBD1|TRBV6-1|TRBJ1-1
TGTGCCAGCAGGCCACAGGGGACCTCCACTGAAGCTTTCTTT
CASRPQGTSTEAFF
>many|TRBD1|TRBV5-1|TRBJ2-1
TGCGCCAGCAGCTTGGTAGGGACAGGTGTTGCCGATGAGCAGTTCTTC
CASSLVGTGVADEQFF
>few|TRBD2|TRBV29-1|TRBJ2-2
TGCAGCGGAGGATTGGGACTAGCTAAGGACACCGGGGAGCTGTTTTTT
CSGGLGLAKDTGELFF
>NA|NA|TRBV7-2|TRBJ2-7
TGTGCCAGCAGCTTAGGACAGCTCTACGAGCAGTACTTC
CASSLGQLYEQYF
>many|TRBD2|TRBV6-5|TRBJ2-3
TGTGCCAGCAGCCGCGGGACTAGAAATACAGATACGCAGTATTTT
CASSRGTRNTDTQYF
>many|TRBD1|TRBV4-1|TRBJ2-5
TGCGCCAGCAGCCAAGCTAAGGCACAGGGGCCACACGAGACCCAGTACTTC
CASSQAKAQGPHETQYF
>NA|TRBD1|TRBV7-2|TRBJ2-1
TGTGCCAGCAGCCCCAGACAGGGCTACAATGAGCAGTTCTTC
CASSPRQGYNEQFF
>NA|NA|TRBV27|TRBJ1-5
TGTGCCAGCAGTATCAGCCCCGTCCGGAGCAATCAGCCCCAGCATTTT
CASSISPVRSNQPQHF
>many|NA|TRBV5-1|TRBJ2-1
TGCGCCAGCAGCCCCCCCGGGGGCTCCTACAATGAGCAGTTCTTC
CASSPPGGSYNEQFF
>many|NA|TRBV5-1|TRBJ2-4
TGCGCCAGCAGCTTGGGCGGCTATCTAGCCAAAAACATTCAGTACTTC
CASSLGGYLAKNIQYF
>many|TRBD1|TRBV4-1|TRBJ1-6
TGCGCCAGCAGCCAAGCCGGGACAGGGGGCGCCTATAATTCACCCCTCCACTTT
CASSQAGTGGAYNSPLHF
>few|NA|TRBV7-9|TRBJ2-3
TGTGCCAGCCGCAACCGACGGGCAGCGGCAGATACGCAGTATTTT
CASRNRRAAADTQYF
>many|NA|TRBV4-1|TRBJ2-2
TGCGCCAGCAGCCCTTACTGGGGCCCTAGGTCTGGGGAGCTGTTTTTT
CASSPYWGPRSGELFF
>NA|NA|TRBV6-4|TRBJ1-1
TGTGCCAGCAGTGACCCCGAAGACACTGAAGCTTTCTTT
CASSDPEDTEAFF
>many|TRBD2|TRBV29-1|TRBJ2-1
TGCAGCGTTCCAAAGCGGGGGGTTAGATACAATGAGCAGTTCTTC
CSVPKRGVRYNEQFF
>NA|NA|TRBV10-1|TRBJ2-7
TGCGCCAGCAGTGACCAAGGGGCCGGCAATTCCTACGAGCAGTACTTC
CASSDQGAGNSYEQYF
>many|NA|TRBV9|TRBJ1-6
TGTGCCAGCAGCGTAAGAGGGGGGCTCGATTCACCCCTCCACTTT
CASSVRGGLDSPLHF
>many|TRBD1|TRBV12-3/TRBV12-4|TRBJ1-4
TGTGCCAGCAGTTTACAGGGGGCTACTAATGAAAAACTGTTTTTT
CASSLQGATNEKLFF
>few|NA|TRBV11-2|TRBJ2-5
TGTGCCAGCAGACGGGGGACGGAAGAGACCCAGTACTTC
CASRRGTEETQYF
>few|TRBD2|TRBV20-1|TRBJ2-5
TGCAGTGCCAGGAGGACTAGCGGGGGCCAAGAGACCCAGTACTTC
CSARRTSGGQETQYF
>many|NA|TRBV5-1|TRBJ1-2
TGCGCCAGCAGCTCGGAGGGGTCCCTCTATGGCTACACCTTC
CASSSEGSLYGYTF
>many|NA|TRBV6-6|TRBJ2-3
TGTGCCAGCAGGGGGAAGGGGGGAGGTGGTACAGATACGCAGTATTTT
CASRGKGGGGTDTQYF
>many|NA|TRBV12-3/TRBV12-4|TRBJ1-1
TGTGCCAGCAGTTCCGCCTCCTGGGGTCGGTCGATGAGGACTGAAGCTTTCTTT
CASSSASWGRSMRTEAFF
>many|TRBD1|TRBV20-1|TRBJ1-4
TGCAGTGCGAATAACAGGGGGGGGGAAGAAAAACTGTTTTTT
CSANNRGGEEKLFF
>few|NA|TRBV7-3|TRBJ2-1
TGTGCCAGCAGCTTACAATTAACTGAGCAGTTCTTC
CASSLQLTEQFF
>few|TRBD1|TRBV7-3|TRBJ2-1
TGTGCCAGCGGCCCGGGACAGGGGTACAATGAGCAGTTCTTC
CASGPGQGYNEQFF
>few|NA|TRBV25-1|TRBJ2-7
TGTGCCAGCAGTGTTTCGGCCACCTACGAGCAGTACTTC
CASSVSATYEQYF
>many|NA|TRBV11-2|TRBJ2-7
TGTGCCAGCAGCTTAGACCCTTCCTACGAGCAGTACTTC
CASSLDPSYEQYF
>few|NA|TRBV5-4|TRBJ1-1
TGTGCCAGCAGCAAAATTCAGGGATGGGTGAACACTGAAGCTTTCTTT
CASSKIQGWVNTEAFF
>many|NA|TRBV3-1|TRBJ2-5
TGTGCCAGCAGCCGCGGCGGGGGCGTGGAGACCCAGTACTTC
CASSRGGGVETQYF
>NA|NA|TRBV7-2|TRBJ2-7
TGTGCCAGCAGCTCGCACCAGGGGGGCTACGAGCAGTACTTC
CASSSHQGGYEQYF
>NA|TRBD1|TRBV12-3/TRBV12-4|TRBJ1-3
TGTGCCAGCAGCCGATCGGGACAGGTTGGAAACACCATATATTTT
CASSRSGQVGNTIYF
>many|TRBD2|TRBV18|TRBJ2-2
TGTGCCAGCTCACCACTCCCTCTGACTAGCATCGCCGGGGAGCTGTTTTTT
CASSPLPLTSIAGELFF
>many|TRBD1|TRBV24-1|TRBJ2-5
TGTGCCACCAGTGAGGACAGGGATCAAGAGACCCAGTACTTC
CATSEDRDQETQYF
>many|NA|TRBV5-1|TRBJ1-1
TGCGCCAGCAGCTTACGGGGTCGCACTGAAGCTTTCTTT
CASSLRGRTEAFF
>many|NA|TRBV4-3|TRBJ1-6
TGCGCCAGCAGCCAAGACGCTTTCTCGAACTTACCCCTCCACTTT
CASSQDAFSNLPLHF
>many|TRBD2|TRBV12-5|TRBJ2-3
TGTGCTAGTGGTTTGGGCGGGGGGGCCCCCGAAGATACGCAGTATTTT
CASGLGGGAPEDTQYF
>NA|TRBD2|TRBV5-5|TRBJ2-1
TGTGCCAGCAGCAGAGAAGGGACTAGCGGAGAGCAGTTCTTC
CASSREGTSGEQFF
>many|TRBD2|TRBV7-2|TRBJ2-5
TGTGCCAGCAGCTTAAGCAGCGGGGGTTTCCAAGAGACCCAGTACTTC
CASSLSSGGFQETQYF